A single sample gave rise to the 24 T cell receptor beta chains below, sequenced in a study of blood T cell repertoires in COVID-19. TCRdb's table, derived via immunoSEQ multiplex PCR, lists solely in-frame clones and lacks some. The sample records some 180,000 clones, over 80% being singletons. The sequencing sample was made of peripheral blood. The origin of the receptors is an older woman with COVID-19, enrolled during active disease.

CDR3 sequence reads: CASRPSGPSYEQYF. As DNA, the CDR3 is TGTGCCAGCAGACCTAGCGGTCCCTCCTACGAGCAGTACTTC. The chain couples TRBV28 to TRBJ2-7, with 7 bases matching TRBD2. The CDR3 totals 14 residues. V was pared by 6 bases and J by 0 bases, with 5 bases of the junction left unmatched. In germline, CDR1 is MDHEN, CDR2 SYDVKM.

The chain joins TRBV7-3 to TRBJ2-5; 11 bases line up with TRBD2. Germline V gene lookup returns CDR1 SGHTA and CDR2 FQGTGA. This CDR3 spans 15 amino acids. J lost 4 bases, V lost 5 bases, and 6 bases had no gene match. CDR3 bases: TGTGCCAGCAGCCTCCTCGGACTAGCGGGAGAGACCCAGTACTTC. It specifies CASSLLGLAGETQYF.

The genes are TRBV7-2 and TRBJ2-2, with 12 bases lining up with TRBD2. Germline-derived CDR1 and CDR2 are SGHTA and FQGNSA. V lost 2 bases and J lost 6; bases outside the gene matches: 7. The CDR3 covers 17 residues. The CDR3 is CASSLSLAGGYSGELFF. The CDR3 DNA reads TGTGCCAGCAGCTTATCACTAGCGGGAGGCTACTCCGGGGAGCTGTTTTTT.

This sequence joins TRBV5-8 and TRBJ2-6, with a tentative D call TRBD1 (6 bases). V was cut by 2 bases and J by 4 bases, with 10 bases left in between. The CDR3 consists of 15 residues. Germline CDR1 SGHTS, CDR2 YDEGEE. CDR3 in amino acids: CASSFTGPGANVLTF. The CDR3 DNA is TGTGCCAGCAGCTTCACAGGGCCCGGGGCCAACGTCCTGACTTTC.

This clone was found once. The V gene is TRBV10-2, the J gene TRBJ1-5; D possibly corresponds to TRBD1 (5 bases). Germline lookup yields CDR1 WSHSY and CDR2 SAAADI. CDR3 size: 16 residues. With 0 bases removed from V and 4 bases from J, the gap between germline ends came to 13 bases. In DNA, the CDR3 is TGCGCCAGCAGTGAGTCGATAGGGGATTGGAATCAGCCCCAGCATTTT. Amino acid sequence: CASSESIGDWNQPQHF.

Regarding this clone: The sample has other DNA sequences that encode this CDR3 too. This chain uses TRBV6-1 with TRBJ1-4; tentative D call: TRBD1 (5 bases). V was pared by 3 bases and J by 4 bases, with 9 bases between. This CDR3 comprises 14 residues. Germline loops: CDR1 MNHNS, CDR2 SASEGT. The CDR3 DNA reads as TGTGCCAGCAGTGATGGGGGGGGTAATGAAAAACTGTTTTTT. It translates to CASSDGGGNEKLFF.

This sequence joins TRBV27 and TRBJ1-6, with 9 bases lining up with TRBD1. Germline V gene sequence: CDR1 MNHEY, CDR2 SMNVEV (reference sequence). V shed 1 base and J 9 bases; nucleotides not matched to a gene: 13. The CDR3 extends over 18 amino acids. CDR3 sequence: CASSLFRTGVGNFSPLHF. The CDR3 nucleotides are TGTGCCAGCAGTTTATTTAGGACAGGGGTCGGGAATTTTTCACCCCTCCACTTT.

Turning to this clone: This sample also contains other DNA sequences that code for the same CDR3. The rearrangement joins TRBV5-1 to TRBJ1-4, with TRBD1 identical over 8 bases. This CDR3 comprises 14 residues. Per germline, CDR1 SGHRS and CDR2 YFSETQ. The V gene end was trimmed by 3 bases and the J gene end by 5 bases; junction bases not matched to a gene: 3. The DNA of the CDR3 is TGCGCCAGCAGCTCAGGGACAGGAAATGAAAAACTGTTTTTT. Translation: CASSSGTGNEKLFF.

This chain joins TRBV9 and TRBJ1-3, with D hard to call. Germline CDR1 SGDLS, CDR2 YYNGEE. The ends were cut back, 0 bases at V and 4 bases at J, with 5 bases in the middle. CDR3 size: 13 residues. The CDR3 reads CASSVGYGNTIYF. The DNA of the CDR3 is TGTGCCAGCAGCGTAGGCTACGGAAACACCATATATTTT.

V usage is TRBV3-1 (or the pseudogene TRBV3-2) and J usage is TRBJ1-1; D gene ambiguous. V was clipped by 0 bases and J by 2 bases, with 4 bases between them. The CDR3 is 13 amino acids. The V gene's germline CDR1 is LGHDT and CDR2 YNNKEL (reference sequence). The CDR3 DNA is TGTGCCAGCAGCCAAGACTTAAACACTGAAGCTTTCTTT. Its protein product is CASSQDLNTEAFF.

In its sample, this clone was seen once. The J gene is TRBJ1-1, the V gene TRBV12-3 or TRBV12-4; TRBD1 is a possible D gene (5 bases). V was pared by 5 bases and J by 1 base, with 8 bases between. This CDR3 comprises 13 residues. In DNA, the CDR3 is TGTGCCAGCAGTGTCGGACAGAACACTGAAGCTTTCTTT. Translated: CASSVGQNTEAFF.

The V gene is TRBV6-4, the J gene TRBJ1-2; 9 nucleotides line up with TRBD1. After removal of 5 bases from V and 0 bases from J, the junction contained 4 bases not matched to a gene. CDR1 and CDR2 from the germline V gene are MRHNA and SNTAGT. This CDR3 has 15 residues. CDR3 DNA sequence: TGTGCCAGCAGTCCGGGACAGGGAGCTAACTATGGCTACACCTTC. Translation: CASSPGQGANYGYTF.

This sequence joins TRBV13 and TRBJ2-1; TRBD2 matches 16 bases. Looked up from germline, CDR1 is PRHDT and CDR2 is FYEKMQ (reference sequence). The CDR3 spans 19 residues. After removal of 5 bases from V and 9 bases from J, the junction contained 16 bases not matched to a gene. Here the CDR3 reads CASSENPYGTSGGVGEQFF. The CDR3 DNA follows: TGTGCCAGCAGCGAGAATCCTTACGGGACTAGCGGGGGGGTTGGTGAGCAGTTCTTC.

The chain is built from TRBV3-1 (or the pseudogene TRBV3-2) and TRBJ1-3; D is unclear. This CDR3 is built from 14 residues. Germline V CDR1 and CDR2: LGHDT, YNNKEL (reference sequence). Deletions cut 7 bases from V and 3 bases from J, with 13 bases between. This CDR3 reads CASTITAVGNTIYF. The CDR3 DNA reads TGTGCCAGCACCATCACGGCGGTTGGAAACACCATATATTTT.

This clone was seen once. The chain is built from TRBV7-8 and TRBJ2-3, with 12 bases identical to TRBD2. The length of the CDR3 is 17 residues. Trimming took 5 bases from V and 2 from J; bases not matched to a gene: 8. Germline V gene lookup returns CDR1 SGHVS and CDR2 FQNEAQ. In nucleotides, the CDR3 is TGTGCCAGCAGCCCTCGGACTAGCGGGATCCCCACAGATACGCAGTATTTT. It translates to CASSPRTSGIPTDTQYF. Supplemented by reference TRBV7-8 and TRBJ2-3, the full variable domain reads GAGVSQSPRYKVAKRGQDVALRCDPISGHVSLFWYQQALGQGPEFLTYFQNEAQLDKSGLPSDRFFAERPEGSVSTLKIQRTQQEDSAVYLCASSPRTSGIPTDTQYFGPGTRLTVL.

The V call is TRBV6-5, the J call TRBJ2-5, with 8 bases identical to TRBD1. The CDR3 totals 14 residues. Germline CDR1 reads MNHEY; CDR2 reads SVGAGI. Trimming cost V 6 bases and J 5 bases; bases outside gene matches: 8. CDR3 residues: CASRHRGLGETQYF. DNA for the CDR3: TGTGCCAGCAGGCACAGGGGGTTAGGCGAGACCCAGTACTTC.

The chain combines TRBV5-8 with TRBJ1-2; weak D call: TRBD1 (6 bases). CDR1 SGHTS and CDR2 YDEGEE come from the germline V gene. Between the trimmed V and J ends, which lost 0 bases and 7 bases, there was a span of 10 bases. The CDR3 extends over 13 amino acids. The chain's CDR3 is CASSLVGRGGYTF. CDR3 DNA: TGTGCCAGCAGCTTGGTGGGCAGGGGTGGCTACACCTTC. The full variable domain, in which reference TRBV5-8 and TRBJ1-2 provide the parts outside the CDR3, is EAGVTQSPTHLIKTRGQQATLRCSPISGHTSVYWYQQALGLGLQFLLWYDEGEERNRGNFPPRFSGRQFPNYSSELNVNALELEDSALYLCASSLVGRGGYTFGSGTRLTVV.

The chain carries TRBV3-1 (or the pseudogene TRBV3-2) and TRBJ2-2; TRBD2 agrees at 10 bases. With 1 base clipped from V and 4 bases from J, the junction kept 3 bases outside the gene matches. The CDR3 runs to 16 residues. Germline CDR1 reads LGHDT; CDR2 reads YNNKEL (reference sequence). The CDR3 coding sequence is TGTGCCAGCAGCCAAGTTGAGCGGGAGGGCACCGGGGAGCTGTTTTTT. Translating gives CASSQVEREGTGELFF.

V is TRBV25-1 and J is TRBJ2-3, with TRBD2 as a possible D gene (5 bases). The germline V gene encodes CDR1 MGHDK and CDR2 SYGVNS. V was clipped by 4 bases and J by 2 bases, with 13 bases between them. This CDR3 is 15 amino acids long. The CDR3, as DNA: TGTGCCAGCAGTGCCTTCGCGGGCCTCACAGATACGCAGTATTTT. It specifies CASSAFAGLTDTQYF. The variable domain in full, with the rest retrieved from reference TRBV25-1 and TRBJ2-3, is EADIYQTPRYLVIGTGKKITLECSQTMGHDKMYWYQQDPGMELHLIHYSYGVNSTEKGDLSSESTVSRIRTEHFPLTLESARPSHTSQYLCASSAFAGLTDTQYFGPGTRLTVL.

In DNA, the CDR3 is TGTGCCAGCAGCCCTCACAGCGGGGCTCGGGCAGATACGCAGTATTTT. It encodes CASSPHSGARADTQYF. J is TRBJ2-3 and V is TRBV6-4; TRBD2 agrees at 7 bases. This CDR3 has 16 residues. V lost 6 bases and J lost 4; bases outside the gene matches: 13. In germline, CDR1 is MRHNA, CDR2 SNTAGT.

Of note for this clone: One junction end disagrees with the germline gene, perhaps due to a read error. This chain uses TRBV7-7 with TRBJ2-1, with a tentative D call TRBD2 (6 bases). CDR1 SSHAT and CDR2 FNYEAQ come from the germline V gene (reference sequence). The CDR3 is 13 residues long. Here the CDR3 reads CASSLAEIGEQFF. The CDR3 coding sequence is TGTGCTAGCAGCTTAGCGGAGATTGGTGAGCAGTTCTTC. The full variable domain, its missing parts supplied by reference TRBV7-7 and TRBJ2-1, is GAGVSQSPRYKVTKRGQDVTLRCDPISSHATLYWYQQALGQGPEFLTYFNYEAQPDKSGLPSDRFSAERPEGSISTLTIQRTEQRDSAMYRCASSLAEIGEQFFGPGTRLTVL.

As for this clone: It may be a read error: a sequence one base away is much more abundant. The sample has other DNA sequences that encode this CDR3 too. The chain joins TRBV5-1 to TRBJ2-5; D is undetermined. CDR1 is SGHRS, CDR2 YFSETQ, per germline. The ends were cut back, 1 base at V and 2 bases at J, with 12 bases in the middle. The CDR3 is 15 amino acids. CDR3 nucleotide sequence: TGCGCCAGCAGCTTGAGGCCAGGAAGGCAAGAGACCCAGTACTTC. Protein: CASSLRPGRQETQYF.

This clone was seen once. The chain uses TRBV6-5 and TRBJ2-3, with D perhaps TRBD2 (6 bases). CDR3 length equals 12 residues. Trimming left V 2 bases short and J 8 bases short, with 8 bases between. CDR1 is MNHEY and CDR2 is SVGAGI in the germline V gene. CDR3 sequence reads: CASSYVGGTQYF. The DNA for the CDR3 is TGTGCCAGCAGTTACGTGGGGGGTACGCAGTATTTT.

This sequence joins TRBV15 and TRBJ1-4; D gene ambiguous. Germline V gives CDR1 LNHNV, CDR2 YYDKDF (reference sequence). This CDR3 is 13 amino acids long. Trimming shortened V by 2 bases and J by 10 bases, and 11 bases separated the two germline ends. This CDR3 is CATSRREGLKLFF. The CDR3 DNA reads TGTGCCACCAGCAGAAGAGAGGGCCTAAAACTGTTTTTT.